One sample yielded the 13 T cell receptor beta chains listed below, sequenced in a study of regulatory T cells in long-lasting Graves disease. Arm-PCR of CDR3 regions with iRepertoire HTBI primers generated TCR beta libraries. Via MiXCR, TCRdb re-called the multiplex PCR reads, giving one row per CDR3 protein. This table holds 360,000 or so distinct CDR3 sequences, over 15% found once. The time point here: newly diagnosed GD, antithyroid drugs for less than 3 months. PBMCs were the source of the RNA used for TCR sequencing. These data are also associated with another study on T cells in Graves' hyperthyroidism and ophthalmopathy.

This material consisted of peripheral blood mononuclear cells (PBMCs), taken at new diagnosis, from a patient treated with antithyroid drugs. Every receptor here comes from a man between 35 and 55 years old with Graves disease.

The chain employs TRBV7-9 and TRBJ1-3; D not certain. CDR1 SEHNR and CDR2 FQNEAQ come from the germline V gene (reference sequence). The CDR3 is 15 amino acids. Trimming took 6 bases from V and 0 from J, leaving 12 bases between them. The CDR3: CASRGEVHSGNTIYF. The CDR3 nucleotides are TGTGCCAGCAGAGGCGAAGTCCACTCTGGAAACACCATATATTTT.

The CDR3 bases are TGTGCCAGCAGCTTGGCCATACGGAAGGCCGATACGCAGTATTTT. It is translated as CASSLAIRKADTQYF. The chain employs TRBV5-6 and TRBJ2-3; D remains unclear. Germline assignment: CDR1 SGHDT and CDR2 YYEEEE. The V gene lost 0 bases and the J gene lost 6 bases, with 14 bases spanning the gap. This CDR3 is built from 15 residues.

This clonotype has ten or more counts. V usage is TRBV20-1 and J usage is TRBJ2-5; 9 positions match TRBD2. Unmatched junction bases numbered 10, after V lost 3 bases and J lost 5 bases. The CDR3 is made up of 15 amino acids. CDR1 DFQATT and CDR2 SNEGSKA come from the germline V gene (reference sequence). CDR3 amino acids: CSASRRGGDLETQYF. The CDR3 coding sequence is TGCAGTGCTAGCAGGCGGGGGGGCGATCTTGAGACCCAGTACTTC.

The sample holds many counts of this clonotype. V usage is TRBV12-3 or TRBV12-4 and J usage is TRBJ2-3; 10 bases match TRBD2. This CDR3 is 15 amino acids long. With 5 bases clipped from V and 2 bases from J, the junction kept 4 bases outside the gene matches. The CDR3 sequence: CASSRTSGLTDTQYF. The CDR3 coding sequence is TGTGCCAGCAGTCGGACTAGCGGACTCACAGATACGCAGTATTTT.

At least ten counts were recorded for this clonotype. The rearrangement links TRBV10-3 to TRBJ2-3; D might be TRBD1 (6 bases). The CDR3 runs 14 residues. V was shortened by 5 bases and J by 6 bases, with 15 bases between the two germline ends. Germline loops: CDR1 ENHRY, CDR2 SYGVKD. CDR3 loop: CAISFGRTEDTQYF. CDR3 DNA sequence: TGTGCCATCAGTTTTGGACGGACAGAGGATACGCAGTATTTT.

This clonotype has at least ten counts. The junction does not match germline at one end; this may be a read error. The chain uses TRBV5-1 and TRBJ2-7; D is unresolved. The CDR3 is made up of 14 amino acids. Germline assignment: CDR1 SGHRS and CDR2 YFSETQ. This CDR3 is CASNLAILSYEQYF. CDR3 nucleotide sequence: TGCGCCAGCAACTTGGCCATCCTATCCTACGAGCAGTACTTC. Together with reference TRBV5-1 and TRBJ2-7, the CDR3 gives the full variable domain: KAGVTQTPRYLIKTRGQQVTLSCSPISGHRSVSWYQQTPGQGLQFLFEYFSETQRNKGNFPGRFSGRQFSNSRSEMNVSTLELGDSALYLCASNLAILSYEQYFGPGTRLTVT.

Here the CDR3 reads CASSAETDSFYGYTF. CDR3 DNA: TGTGCCAGCTCAGCGGAGACAGATTCTTTCTATGGCTACACCTTC. The chain uses TRBV18 and TRBJ1-2; possibly TRBD1 for D (5 bases). This CDR3 has 15 residues. CDR1 is KGHSH, CDR2 LQKENI, per germline. The V end lost 5 bases, the J end lost 4 bases, and 17 bases lay between the germline ends.

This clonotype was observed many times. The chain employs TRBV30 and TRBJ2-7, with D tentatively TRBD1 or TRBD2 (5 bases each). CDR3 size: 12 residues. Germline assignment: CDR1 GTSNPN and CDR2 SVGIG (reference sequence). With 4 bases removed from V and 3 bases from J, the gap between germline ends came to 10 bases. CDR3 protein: CAWTRDGYEQYF. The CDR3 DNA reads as TGTGCCTGGACCCGGGACGGCTACGAGCAGTACTTC.

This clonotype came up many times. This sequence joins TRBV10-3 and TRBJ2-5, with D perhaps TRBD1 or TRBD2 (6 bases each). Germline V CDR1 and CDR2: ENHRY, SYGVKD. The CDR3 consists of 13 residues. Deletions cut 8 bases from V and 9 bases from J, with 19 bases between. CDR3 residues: CAIGGQSLGAQYF. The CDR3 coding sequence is TGTGCCATCGGGGGGCAGTCCCTAGGGGCCCAGTACTTC.

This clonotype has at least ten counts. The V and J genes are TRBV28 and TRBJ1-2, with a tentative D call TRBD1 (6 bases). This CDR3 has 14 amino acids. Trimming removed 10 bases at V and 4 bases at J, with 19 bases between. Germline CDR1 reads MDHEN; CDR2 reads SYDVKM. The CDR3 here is CAITPGTTSYGYTF. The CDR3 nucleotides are TGTGCCATCACTCCCGGGACAACATCCTATGGCTACACCTTC.

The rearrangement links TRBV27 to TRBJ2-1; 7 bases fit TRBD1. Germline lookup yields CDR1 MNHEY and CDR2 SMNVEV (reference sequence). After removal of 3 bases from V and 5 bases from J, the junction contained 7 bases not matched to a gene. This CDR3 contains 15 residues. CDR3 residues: CASSLYFDRDNEQFF. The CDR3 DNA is TGTGCCAGCAGTTTGTATTTCGACAGGGACAATGAGCAGTTCTTC.

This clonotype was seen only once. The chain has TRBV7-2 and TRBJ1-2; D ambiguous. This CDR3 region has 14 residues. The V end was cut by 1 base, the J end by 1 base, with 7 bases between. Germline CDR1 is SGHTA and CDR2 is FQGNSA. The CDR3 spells CASSLDRDNYGYTF. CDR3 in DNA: TGTGCCAGCAGCTTAGACAGAGATAACTATGGCTACACCTTC.

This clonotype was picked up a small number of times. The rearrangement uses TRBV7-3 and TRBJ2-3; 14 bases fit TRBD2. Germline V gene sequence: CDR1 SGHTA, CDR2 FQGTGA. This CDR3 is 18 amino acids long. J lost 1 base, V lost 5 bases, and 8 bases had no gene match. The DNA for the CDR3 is TGTGCCAGCAGCCGAATTGGGGGACTAGCGGGGGGCACAGATACGCAGTATTTT. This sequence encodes CASSRIGGLAGGTDTQYF.